These 2 T cell receptor beta chains share one sample of origin, sequenced in a study of spatial heterogeneity in lung cancer. Time point described: blood at routine non-recurrence follow-up after resection. TCRdb reprocessed the 5' RACE reads with MiXCR, giving one entry per CDR3 protein. Among approximately 110,000 distinct CDR3 sequences listed, 10% to 12% were seen once. This material consisted of PBMCs, taken at follow-up. The receptors come from a female donor with early-stage non-small cell lung cancer.

In its sample, this clonotype was seen a few times. J is TRBJ1-2 and V is TRBV24-1; tentative D call: TRBD1 (6 bases). Between the trimmed V and J ends, which lost 9 bases and 0 bases, there was a span of 13 bases. From germline, CDR1 is KGHDR and CDR2 SFDVKD. This CDR3 region has 14 residues. CDR3 nucleotide sequence: TGTGCCACCTCAAGGACAGCGGCTAACTATGGCTACACCTTC. It codes for CATSRTAANYGYTF.

This chain uses TRBV11-2 with TRBJ2-6; the match to TRBD1 covers 9 bases. CDR1 is SGHAT, CDR2 FQNNGV, per germline. This CDR3 comprises 18 residues. The ends lost 5 bases at V and 0 bases at J; junction bases unmatched: 8. CDR3 residues: CASSTRTGAVSGANVLTF. CDR3 in DNA: TGTGCCAGCAGCACCAGGACAGGGGCGGTCTCTGGGGCCAACGTCCTGACTTTC.